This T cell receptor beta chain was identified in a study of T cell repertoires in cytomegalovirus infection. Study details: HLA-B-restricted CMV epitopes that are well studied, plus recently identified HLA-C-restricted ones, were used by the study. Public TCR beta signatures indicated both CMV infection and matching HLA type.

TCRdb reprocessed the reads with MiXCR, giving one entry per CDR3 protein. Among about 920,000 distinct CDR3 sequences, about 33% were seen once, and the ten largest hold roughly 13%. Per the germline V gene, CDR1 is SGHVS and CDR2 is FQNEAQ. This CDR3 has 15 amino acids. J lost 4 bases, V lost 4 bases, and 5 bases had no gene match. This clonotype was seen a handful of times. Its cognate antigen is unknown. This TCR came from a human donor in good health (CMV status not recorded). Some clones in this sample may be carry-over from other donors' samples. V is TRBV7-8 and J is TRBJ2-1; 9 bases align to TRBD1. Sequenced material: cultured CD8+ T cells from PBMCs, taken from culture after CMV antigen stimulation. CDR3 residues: CASSSRQGVYNEQFF. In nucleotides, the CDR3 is TGTGCCAGCAGCTCTCGACAGGGGGTTTACAATGAGCAGTTCTTC.